The 28 T cell receptor beta chains reported below all come from one sample, sequenced in a study of shared clonotypes between healthy human individuals. Using immunoSEQ multiplex PCR, the repertoire was profiled, and TCRdb retains in-frame clones only, with some absent. The data hold more than 2 million clones, with around 95% observed a single time. The sample comprised naive CD4+ T cells sorted from blood. Subset described: CD45RA+ positively selected. The receptors shown here come from a man aged 18 to 35 in good health.

The genes are TRBV28 and TRBJ1-1; D is perhaps TRBD1 (6 bases). Germline CDR1 and CDR2: MDHEN and SYDVKM. Trimming removed 8 bases from V and 8 bases from J, with 18 bases in between. The CDR3 extends over 13 amino acids. CDR3 residues: CASHPPEQGEAFF. The CDR3 coding sequence is TGTGCCAGCCATCCCCCCGAACAGGGAGAAGCTTTCTTT.

This rearrangement joins TRBV4-3 to TRBJ2-3, with D unresolved. The CDR3 runs to 13 residues. From germline, CDR1 is LGHNA and CDR2 YSLEER. The V and J ends lost 4 bases and 5 bases respectively, with 10 bases between them. This CDR3 is CASSPEFGDTQYF. CDR3 in DNA: TGCGCCAGCAGCCCGGAGTTCGGAGATACGCAGTATTTT.

This clone is a singleton in its sample. The same CDR3 arises from other DNA sequences in this sample as well. The chain carries TRBV6-5 and TRBJ1-1, with D unresolved. The CDR3 is 13 amino acids. Trimming took 0 bases from V and 4 from J, leaving 6 bases between them. In germline, CDR1 is MNHEY, CDR2 SVGAGI. For the CDR3, the DNA is TGTGCCAGCAGTTACTCAGGAGCCACTGAAGCTTTCTTT. It is translated as CASSYSGATEAFF.

This chain joins TRBV5-3 and TRBJ2-7, with no clear D. TRBV5-3 is assigned to the ORF class and has an uncertain function. The CDR3 runs to 13 residues. V was cut by 4 bases and J by 1 base, with 9 bases left in between. In DNA form, the CDR3 reads TGTGCCAGAAGCGATCTCGGTTCCTACGAGCAGTACTTC. The encoded protein is CARSDLGSYEQYF.

This chain connects TRBV10-2 to TRBJ2-5; D is possibly TRBD2 (6 bases). The ends were cut back, 7 bases at V and 2 bases at J, with 11 bases in the middle. Per germline, CDR1 WSHSY and CDR2 SAAADI. The CDR3 contains 13 residues. The CDR3 nucleotides are TGCGCCAGCACCCGGGACTTGCAAGAGACCCAGTACTTC. Encoded protein: CASTRDLQETQYF.

The chain has TRBV13 and TRBJ2-3, with D perhaps matching TRBD1 or TRBD2 (5 bases each). Germline V gene sequence: CDR1 PRHDT, CDR2 FYEKMQ (reference sequence). The CDR3 is made up of 17 amino acids. The V and J ends lost 0 bases and 0 bases respectively, with 13 bases between them. The DNA of the CDR3 is TGTGCCAGCAGCTTAGGAGGGACCACCACTAGCACAGATACGCAGTATTTT. Translating gives CASSLGGTTTSTDTQYF.

The rearrangement joins TRBV5-1 to TRBJ2-4; D uncertain. The CDR3 is 15 residues long. Trimming removed 4 bases from V and 0 bases from J, with 11 bases in between. Germline lookup yields CDR1 SGHRS and CDR2 YFSETQ. CDR3 residues: CASSLVPLAKNIQYF. The CDR3, as DNA: TGCGCCAGCAGCCTGGTGCCTCTAGCCAAAAACATTCAGTACTTC.

This chain joins TRBV5-4 and TRBJ2-7; 8 bases agree with TRBD2. V was clipped by 3 bases and J by 6 bases; unmatched bases: 5. Germline values: CDR1 SGHNT, CDR2 YYREEE (reference sequence). The CDR3 is 13 amino acids. In nucleotides, the CDR3 is TGTGCCAGCAGCTCGGGACTAGGAAGCGAGCAGTACTTC. Protein product: CASSSGLGSEQYF.

This clone showed up just once. The chain recombines TRBV4-3 with TRBJ1-1; D gene unclear. V lost 0 bases to trimming and J lost 4 bases, with 6 bases between them. Germline CDR1 LGHNA, CDR2 YSLEER. The CDR3 has 13 amino acids. CDR3 in amino acids: CASSQERSTEAFF. Here the CDR3 DNA reads TGCGCCAGCAGCCAAGAACGGAGCACTGAAGCTTTCTTT.

The chain employs TRBV4-1 and TRBJ2-7, with unresolved D. V lost 4 bases and J 0 bases, leaving 19 bases between the germline ends. The CDR3 consists of 17 residues. Germline CDR1 reads MGHRA; CDR2 reads YSYEKL. In DNA form, the CDR3 reads TGCGCCAGCAGCCCCCAACCCCTTCGGGCCCCCTCCTACGAGCAGTACTTC. This encodes CASSPQPLRAPSYEQYF.

A note on this clone: A much bigger clone sits one base away, suggesting this may be a read error. The chain couples TRBV10-3 to TRBJ1-1; D is uncertain. The V gene lost 4 bases and the J gene lost 2 bases, with 8 bases spanning the gap. The germline V gene has CDR1 ENHRY and CDR2 SYGVKD. The CDR3 is 13 amino acids. Written as DNA, the CDR3 is TGTGCCATCAGTGGCCCGGCAAACACTGAAGCTTTCTTT. It yields the protein CAISGPANTEAFF.

CDR3 in amino acids: CASSLRPNYEQYF. CDR3 coding DNA: TGTGCCAGCAGCCTCCGCCCCAACTACGAGCAGTACTTC. This chain joins TRBV27 and TRBJ2-7, with unresolved D. This CDR3 is built from 13 residues. V lost 6 bases and J lost 3, with 12 bases in between. From germline, CDR1 is MNHEY and CDR2 SMNVEV (reference sequence).

This chain connects TRBV19 to TRBJ2-7, with D possibly being TRBD1 (8 bases). V lost 4 bases and J lost 2, with 12 bases in between. The CDR3 has 14 amino acids. The V gene's germline CDR1 is LNHDA and CDR2 SQIVND (reference sequence). CDR3 sequence reads: CASSRTGTTYEQYF. The CDR3 DNA follows: TGTGCCAGTAGTAGGACAGGGACTACCTACGAGCAGTACTTC.

This chain joins TRBV6-5 and TRBJ2-5, with D possibly TRBD1 on 6 matching bases. Trimming cost V 6 bases and J 2 bases, with 13 bases left between them. This CDR3 is 14 amino acids long. CDR1 is MNHEY, CDR2 SVGAGI, per germline. In nucleotides, the CDR3 is TGTGCCAGCAGGAGTTTGGGGGCTCAAGAGACCCAGTACTTC. It encodes CASRSLGAQETQYF.

As for this clone: This same CDR3 is encoded by further DNA sequences in the sample. DNA of the CDR3: TGTGCCAGCAGCTTAGAGCGGGAAGAGACCCAGTACTTC. This encodes CASSLEREETQYF. The J gene is TRBJ2-5, the V gene TRBV7-2; D may be TRBD2 (6 bases). This CDR3 is 13 amino acids long. The V end was cut by 1 base, the J end by 3 bases, with 6 bases between. Germline V gene lookup returns CDR1 SGHTA and CDR2 FQGNSA.

The chain joins TRBV19 to TRBJ1-4; possibly TRBD1 for D (5 bases). CDR1 LNHDA and CDR2 SQIVND come from the germline V gene (reference sequence). This CDR3 spans 13 amino acids. V was trimmed by 7 bases and J by 5 bases, leaving 11 bases between them. The CDR3 sequence is CASNGGANEKLFF. CDR3 DNA sequence: TGTGCCAGTAATGGAGGGGCGAATGAAAAACTGTTTTTT.

The CDR3 nucleotides are TGTGCCAGCTCACCGATCGGGACTAGCGGGGGATCCACCGGGGAGCTGTTTTTT. This encodes CASSPIGTSGGSTGELFF. J is TRBJ2-2 and V is TRBV18, with 14 bases identical to TRBD2. CDR1 and CDR2 from the germline V gene are KGHSH and LQKENI. There are 18 residues in the CDR3. Trimming removed 3 bases from V and 4 bases from J; junction bases left unmatched: 7.

The chain has TRBV2 and TRBJ1-1; D is unresolved. This CDR3 has 15 residues. Trimming took 5 bases from V and 1 from J, leaving 14 bases between them. Germline-derived CDR1 and CDR2 are SNHLY and FYNNEI. CDR3 DNA sequence: TGTGCCAGCAGTCTTTTCCCTCTAGGGAACACTGAAGCTTTCTTT. As protein: CASSLFPLGNTEAFF. The full variable domain, in which reference TRBV2 and TRBJ1-1 provide the parts outside the CDR3, is EPEVTQTPSHQVTQMGQEVILRCVPISNHLYFYWYRQILGQKVEFLVSFYNNEISEKSEIFDDQFSVERPDGSNFTLKIRSTKLEDSAMYFCASSLFPLGNTEAFFGQGTRLTVV.

This clone was observed a single time. The J gene is TRBJ1-1, the V gene TRBV27; unclear D gene. Germline assignment: CDR1 MNHEY and CDR2 SMNVEV (reference sequence). There are 14 residues in the CDR3. V gave up 6 bases and J gave up 0 bases, with 11 bases separating them. The CDR3 reads CASSLGRMNTEAFF. The CDR3 bases are TGTGCCAGCAGCCTGGGTCGTATGAACACTGAAGCTTTCTTT.

To note about this clone: Other nucleotide sequences in the sample specify the same CDR3. The chain combines TRBV30 with TRBJ1-1, with D unresolved. The CDR3 runs 12 residues. V lost 2 bases to trimming and J lost 1 base, with 5 bases between them. Per germline, CDR1 GTSNPN and CDR2 SVGIG (reference sequence). CDR3 nucleotide sequence: TGTGCCTGGAGTAAGGGGAACACTGAAGCTTTCTTT. Translating it yields CAWSKGNTEAFF.

The chain carries TRBV4-1 and TRBJ1-3; no definite D call. This CDR3 spans 18 amino acids. Trimming left V 4 bases short and J 0 bases short, with 19 bases between. Per the germline V gene, CDR1 is MGHRA and CDR2 is YSYEKL. CDR3 nucleotides: TGCGCCAGCAGCCCACAAGGGCCCCTGGTAGTCTCTGGAAACACCATATATTTT. This translates into CASSPQGPLVVSGNTIYF.

The V gene is TRBV7-2, the J gene TRBJ1-5; possibly TRBD1 for D (6 bases). The CDR3 has 14 residues. With 5 bases removed from V and 3 bases from J, the gap between germline ends came to 11 bases. CDR1 is SGHTA, CDR2 FQGNSA, per germline. The CDR3 region has the DNA TGTGCCAGCAGCCCGGACAGAATCAATCAGCCCCAGCATTTT. Its protein product is CASSPDRINQPQHF.

The rearrangement uses TRBV14 and TRBJ2-3; 13 nucleotides align to TRBD2. Germline assignment: CDR1 SGHDN and CDR2 FVKESK. CDR3 length equals 16 residues. The trim removed 2 bases at V and 4 bases at J, leaving 3 bases unmatched. CDR3 sequence: CASSQRLAGGADTQYF. CDR3 DNA: TGTGCCAGCAGCCAACGACTAGCGGGAGGCGCAGATACGCAGTATTTT.

V and J are TRBV9 and TRBJ2-3; no firm D call. CDR3 length: 15 residues. CDR1 and CDR2 from the germline V gene are SGDLS and YYNGEE. V was shortened by 3 bases and J by 1 base, with 12 bases between the two germline ends. The CDR3 coding sequence is TGTGCCAGCAGCGCGGCGTTAGGGCGCACAGATACGCAGTATTTT. It encodes CASSAALGRTDTQYF.

J is TRBJ1-6 and V is TRBV6-6, with no clear D. Trimming stripped 3 bases from V and 8 bases from J, with 17 bases between. CDR3 length: 16 amino acids. Germline CDR1 and CDR2: MNHNY and SVGAGI (reference sequence). The CDR3 DNA is TGTGCCAGCAGTTATGCCCCTCGGGGTGTCGATTCACCCCTCCACTTT. It translates to CASSYAPRGVDSPLHF.

The chain links TRBV18 to TRBJ2-7; either TRBD1 or TRBD2 may fit D (5 bases each). Germline lookup yields CDR1 KGHSH and CDR2 LQKENI. The V end lost 4 bases, the J end lost 0 bases, and 10 bases lay between the germline ends. The CDR3 is made up of 14 amino acids. The CDR3: CASSRGTDSYEQYF. The CDR3 DNA reads TGTGCCAGCTCACGAGGGACGGACTCCTACGAGCAGTACTTC. The full variable domain, in which reference TRBV18 and TRBJ2-7 provide the parts outside the CDR3, is NAGVMQNPRHLVRRRGQEARLRCSPMKGHSHVYWYRQLPEEGLKFMVYLQKENIIDESGMPKERFSAEFPKEGPSILRIQQVVRGDSAAYFCASSRGTDSYEQYFGPGTRLTVT.

V and J are TRBV6-5 and TRBJ2-7; a weak D match, TRBD2 (6 bases). This CDR3 is 13 amino acids long. Germline CDR1 reads MNHEY; CDR2 reads SVGAGI. Trimming cost V 5 bases and J 3 bases, with 11 bases left between them. The CDR3 coding sequence is TGTGCCAGCAGTGGGGGGATCCTCTACGAGCAGTACTTC. It translates to CASSGGILYEQYF.

The rearrangement links TRBV2 to TRBJ1-3; D unclear. Trimming cost V 1 base and J 0 bases, with 10 bases left between them. Germline assignment: CDR1 SNHLY and CDR2 FYNNEI. This CDR3 has 16 amino acids. The CDR3 here is CASSEGWRVSGNTIYF. The CDR3 nucleotides are TGTGCCAGCAGTGAAGGGTGGAGGGTCTCTGGAAACACCATATATTTT.